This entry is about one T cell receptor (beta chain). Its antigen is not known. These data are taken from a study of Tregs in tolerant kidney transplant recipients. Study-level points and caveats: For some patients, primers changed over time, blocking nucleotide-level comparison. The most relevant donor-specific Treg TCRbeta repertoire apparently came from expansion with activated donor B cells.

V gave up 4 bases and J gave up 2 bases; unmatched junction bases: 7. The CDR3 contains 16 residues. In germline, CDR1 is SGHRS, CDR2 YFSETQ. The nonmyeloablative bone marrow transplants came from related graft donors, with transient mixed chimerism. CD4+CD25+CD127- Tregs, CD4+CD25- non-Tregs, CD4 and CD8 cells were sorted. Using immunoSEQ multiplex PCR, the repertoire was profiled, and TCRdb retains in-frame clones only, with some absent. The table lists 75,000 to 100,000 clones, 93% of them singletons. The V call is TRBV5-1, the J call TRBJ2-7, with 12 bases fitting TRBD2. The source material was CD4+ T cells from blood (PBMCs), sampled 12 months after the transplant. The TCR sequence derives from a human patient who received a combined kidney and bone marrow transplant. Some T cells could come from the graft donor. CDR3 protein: CASSAGLAGGPYEQYF. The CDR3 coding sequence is TGCGCCAGCAGCGCCGGGCTAGCGGGAGGGCCCTACGAGCAGTACTTC.